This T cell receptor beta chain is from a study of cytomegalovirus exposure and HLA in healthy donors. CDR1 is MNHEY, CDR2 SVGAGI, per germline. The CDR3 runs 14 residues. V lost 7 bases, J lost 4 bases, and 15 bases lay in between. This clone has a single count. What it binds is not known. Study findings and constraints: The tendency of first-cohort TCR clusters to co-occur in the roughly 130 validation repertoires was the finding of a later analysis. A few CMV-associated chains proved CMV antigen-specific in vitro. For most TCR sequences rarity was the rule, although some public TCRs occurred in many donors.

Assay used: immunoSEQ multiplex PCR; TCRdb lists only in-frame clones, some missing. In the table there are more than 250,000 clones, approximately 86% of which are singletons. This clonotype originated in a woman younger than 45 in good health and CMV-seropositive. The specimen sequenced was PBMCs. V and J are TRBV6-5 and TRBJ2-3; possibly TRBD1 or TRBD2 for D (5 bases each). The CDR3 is CASTREGRPDTQYF. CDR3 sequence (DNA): TGTGCCAGCACTCGAGAGGGGCGGCCAGATACGCAGTATTTT.